The T cell receptor (beta chain) described here comes from a study of control samples from healthy donors and cancer patients. With V trimmed by 7 bases and J by 0 bases, 3 bases remained unmatched. The CDR3 covers 14 residues. Germline loops: CDR1 LGHDT, CDR2 YNNKEL (reference sequence). Assay used: immunoSEQ multiplex PCR; TCRdb lists only in-frame clones, some missing. The sample lists about 170,000 clones, 90% to 95% occurring once. The chain links TRBV3-1 (or the pseudogene TRBV3-2) to TRBJ1-3, with TRBD1 matching 7 bases. Input material: blood. This sequence was found in a woman in her 30s in good health. The CDR3 sequence: CASKGQPSGNTIYF. The CDR3 DNA reads as TGTGCCAGCAAGGGACAGCCCTCTGGAAACACCATATATTTT.